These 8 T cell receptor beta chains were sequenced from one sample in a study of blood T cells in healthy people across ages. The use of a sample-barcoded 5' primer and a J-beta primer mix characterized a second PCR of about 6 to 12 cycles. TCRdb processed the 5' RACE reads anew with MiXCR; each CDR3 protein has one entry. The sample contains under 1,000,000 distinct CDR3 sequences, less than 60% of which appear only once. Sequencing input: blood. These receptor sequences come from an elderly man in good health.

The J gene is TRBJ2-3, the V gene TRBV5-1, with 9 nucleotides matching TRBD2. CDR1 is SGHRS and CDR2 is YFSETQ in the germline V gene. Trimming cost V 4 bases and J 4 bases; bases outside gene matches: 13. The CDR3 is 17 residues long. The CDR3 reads CASSPPPAGGLADTQYF. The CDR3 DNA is TGCGCCAGCAGCCCGCCTCCGGCGGGGGGGCTTGCAGATACGCAGTATTTT.

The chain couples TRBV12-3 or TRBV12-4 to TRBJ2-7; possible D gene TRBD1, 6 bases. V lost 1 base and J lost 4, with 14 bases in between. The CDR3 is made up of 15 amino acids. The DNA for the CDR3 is TGTGCCAGCAGTTTAGAAGACAGGACAGATTACGAGCAGTACTTC. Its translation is CASSLEDRTDYEQYF.

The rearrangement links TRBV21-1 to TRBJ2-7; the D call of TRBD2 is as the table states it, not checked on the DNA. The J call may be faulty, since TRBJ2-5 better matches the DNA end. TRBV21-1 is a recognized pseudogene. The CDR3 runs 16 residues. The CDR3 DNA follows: TGTGCCAGCAGCCAGCCGCAGGCGGGAGACGGAGAGACCCAGTACTTC. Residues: CASSQPQAGDGETQYF.

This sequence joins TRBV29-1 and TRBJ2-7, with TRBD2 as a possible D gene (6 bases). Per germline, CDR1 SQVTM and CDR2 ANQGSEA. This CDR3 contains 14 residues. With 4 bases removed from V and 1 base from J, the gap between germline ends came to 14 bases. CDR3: CSVVASEGSYEQYF. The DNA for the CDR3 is TGCAGCGTTGTGGCTAGCGAAGGGTCCTACGAGCAGTACTTC.

CDR3 in DNA: TGTGCCAGCAGCCTGACTAGATATAAAGAGACCCAGTACTTC. Translating gives CASSLTRYKETQYF. The rearrangement links TRBV7-2 to TRBJ2-5; TRBD2 is a possible D gene (6 bases). Germline V gene sequence: CDR1 SGHTA, CDR2 FQGNSA. CDR3 length: 14 residues. Trimming removed 5 bases at V and 3 bases at J, with 13 bases between.

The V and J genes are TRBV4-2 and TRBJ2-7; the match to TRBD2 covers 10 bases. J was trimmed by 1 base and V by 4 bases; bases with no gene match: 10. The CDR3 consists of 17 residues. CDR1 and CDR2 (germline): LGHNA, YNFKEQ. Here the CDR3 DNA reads TGTGCCAGCAGCCTGAATTCGGGACTAGCGTTTTCCTACGAGCAGTACGTC. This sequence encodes CASSLNSGLAFSYEQYV.

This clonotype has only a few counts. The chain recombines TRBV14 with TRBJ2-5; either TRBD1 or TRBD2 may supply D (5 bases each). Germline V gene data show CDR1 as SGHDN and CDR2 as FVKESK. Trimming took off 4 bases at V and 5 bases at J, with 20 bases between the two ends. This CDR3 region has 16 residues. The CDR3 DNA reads TGTGCCAGCAGCCCTCCGGGGACGGCGATCTGGGAGACCCAGTACTTC. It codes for CASSPPGTAIWETQYF.

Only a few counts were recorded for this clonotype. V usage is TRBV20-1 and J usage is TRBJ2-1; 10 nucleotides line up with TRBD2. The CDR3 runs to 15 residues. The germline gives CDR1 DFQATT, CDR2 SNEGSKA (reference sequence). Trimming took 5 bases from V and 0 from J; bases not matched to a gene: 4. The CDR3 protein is CSAWTSGSSYNEQFF. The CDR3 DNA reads TGCAGTGCTTGGACTAGCGGAAGCTCCTACAATGAGCAGTTCTTC.